This record concerns one T cell receptor beta chain sequence. Using quantitative 5'-RACE with molecular barcodes, the authors made TCR beta libraries. A single record per CDR3 protein comes from TCRdb applying MiXCR to the 5' RACE reads. The table shows fewer than 400,000 distinct CDR3 sequences, with roughly 15% occurring only once. The CDR3 has 15 residues. Per the germline V gene, CDR1 is DFQATT and CDR2 is SNEGSKA (reference sequence). V gave up 3 bases and J gave up 4 bases; unmatched junction bases: 5. These data belong to a study of CD8 T cells in ankylosing spondylitis. Material: blood, either unsorted or a sorted T cell fraction (not recorded which). The chain joins TRBV20-1 to TRBJ2-1; 11 bases fit TRBD2. This TCR was recovered from a male donor with ankylosing spondylitis or in good health (not recorded which). The CDR3 is CSARWGLAVYNEQFF. The DNA of the CDR3 is TGCAGTGCTAGGTGGGGACTAGCGGTTTACAATGAGCAGTTCTTC.